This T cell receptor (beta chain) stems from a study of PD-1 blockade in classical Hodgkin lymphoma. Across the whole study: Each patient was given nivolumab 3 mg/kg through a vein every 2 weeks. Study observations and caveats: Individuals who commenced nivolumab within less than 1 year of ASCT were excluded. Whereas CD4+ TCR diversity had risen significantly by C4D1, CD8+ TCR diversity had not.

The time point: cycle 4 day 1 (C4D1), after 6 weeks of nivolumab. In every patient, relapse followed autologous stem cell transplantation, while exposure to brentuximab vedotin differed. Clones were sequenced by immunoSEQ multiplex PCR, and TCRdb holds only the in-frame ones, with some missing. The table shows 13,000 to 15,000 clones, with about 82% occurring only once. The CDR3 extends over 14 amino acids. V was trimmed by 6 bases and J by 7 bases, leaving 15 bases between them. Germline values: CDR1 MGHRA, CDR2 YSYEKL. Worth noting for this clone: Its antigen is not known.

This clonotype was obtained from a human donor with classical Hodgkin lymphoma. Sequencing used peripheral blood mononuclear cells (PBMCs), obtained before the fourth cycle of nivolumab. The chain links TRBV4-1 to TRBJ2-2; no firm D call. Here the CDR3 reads CASRAILKGGELFF. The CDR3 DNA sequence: TGCGCCAGCAGGGCCATCCTCAAGGGCGGGGAGCTGTTTTTT.